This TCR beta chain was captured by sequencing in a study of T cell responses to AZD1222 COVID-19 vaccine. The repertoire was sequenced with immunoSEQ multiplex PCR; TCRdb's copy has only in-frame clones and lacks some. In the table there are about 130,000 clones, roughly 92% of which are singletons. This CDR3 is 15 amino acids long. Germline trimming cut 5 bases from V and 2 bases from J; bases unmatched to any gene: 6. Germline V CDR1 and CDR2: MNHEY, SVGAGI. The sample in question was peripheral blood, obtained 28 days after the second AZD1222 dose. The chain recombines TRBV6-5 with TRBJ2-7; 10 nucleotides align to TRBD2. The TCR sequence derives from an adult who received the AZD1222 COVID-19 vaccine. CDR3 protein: CASSIYSGGTYEQYF. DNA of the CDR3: TGTGCCAGCAGTATCTATAGCGGGGGGACCTACGAGCAGTACTTC.